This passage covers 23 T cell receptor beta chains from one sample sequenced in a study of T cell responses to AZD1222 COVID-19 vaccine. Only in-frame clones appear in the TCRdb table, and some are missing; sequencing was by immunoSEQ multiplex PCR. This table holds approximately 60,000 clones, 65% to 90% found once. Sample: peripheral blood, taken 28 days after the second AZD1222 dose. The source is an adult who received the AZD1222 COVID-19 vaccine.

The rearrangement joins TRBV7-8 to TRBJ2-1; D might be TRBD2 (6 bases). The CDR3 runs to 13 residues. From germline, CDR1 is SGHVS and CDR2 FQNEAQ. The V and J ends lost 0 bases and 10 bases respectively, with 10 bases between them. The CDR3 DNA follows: TGTGCCAGCAGCTTAGCGGACCTAGCGGAGCAGTTCTTC. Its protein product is CASSLADLAEQFF. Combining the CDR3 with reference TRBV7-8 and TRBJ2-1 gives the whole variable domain GAGVSQSPRYKVAKRGQDVALRCDPISGHVSLFWYQQALGQGPEFLTYFQNEAQLDKSGLPSDRFFAERPEGSVSTLKIQRTQQEDSAVYLCASSLADLAEQFFGPGTRLTVL.

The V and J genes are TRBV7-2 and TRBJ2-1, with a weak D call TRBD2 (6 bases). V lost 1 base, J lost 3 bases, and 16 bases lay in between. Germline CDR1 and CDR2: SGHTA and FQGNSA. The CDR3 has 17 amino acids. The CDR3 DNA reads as TGTGCCAGCAGCTTAGTCCTTGCCGGGAGTAACTACAATGAGCAGTTCTTC. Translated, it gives CASSLVLAGSNYNEQFF.

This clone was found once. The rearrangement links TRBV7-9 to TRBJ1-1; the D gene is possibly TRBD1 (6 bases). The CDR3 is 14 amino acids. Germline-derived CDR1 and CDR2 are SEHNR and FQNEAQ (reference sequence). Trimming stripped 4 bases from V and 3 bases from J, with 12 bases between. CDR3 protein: CASSSQGGDTEAFF. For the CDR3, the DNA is TGTGCCAGCAGCTCACAGGGTGGGGACACTGAAGCTTTCTTT.

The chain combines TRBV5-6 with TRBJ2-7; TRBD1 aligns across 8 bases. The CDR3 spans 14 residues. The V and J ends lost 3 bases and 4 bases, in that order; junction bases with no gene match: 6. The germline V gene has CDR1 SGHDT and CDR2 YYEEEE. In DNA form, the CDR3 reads TGTGCCAGCAGCTCTCCAGGGGGCGTTTACGAGCAGTACTTC. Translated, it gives CASSSPGGVYEQYF.

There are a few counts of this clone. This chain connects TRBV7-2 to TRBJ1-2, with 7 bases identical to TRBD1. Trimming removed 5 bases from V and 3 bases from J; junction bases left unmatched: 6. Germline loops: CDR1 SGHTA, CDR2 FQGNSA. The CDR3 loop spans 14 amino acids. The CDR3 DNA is TGTGCCAGCAGCCCCCGACAGGGTTACTATGGCTACACCTTC. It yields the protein CASSPRQGYYGYTF. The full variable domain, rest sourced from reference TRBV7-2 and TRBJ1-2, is GAGVSQSPSNKVTEKGKDVELRCDPISGHTALYWYRQSLGQGLEFLIYFQGNSAPDKSGLPSDRFSAERTGGSVSTLTIQRTQQEDSAVYLCASSPRQGYYGYTFGSGTRLTVV.

CDR3 DNA: TGTGCCAGCAGTTTAGGGGGGGGATGGGCTAATGAGCAGTTCTTC. Protein sequence: CASSLGGGWANEQFF. This sequence joins TRBV28 and TRBJ2-1; 7 bases fit TRBD2. Germline CDR1 MDHEN, CDR2 SYDVKM. The junction had 8 bases not matched to a gene; V was cut back by 2 bases and J by 7 bases. The CDR3 loop spans 15 amino acids.

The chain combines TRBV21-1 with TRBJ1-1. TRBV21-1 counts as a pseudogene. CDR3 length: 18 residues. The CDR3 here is CASSKGPLVSGLNTEAFF. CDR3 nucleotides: TGTGCCAGCAGCAAAGGGCCCCTTGTATCCGGGTTGAACACTGAAGCTTTCTTT.

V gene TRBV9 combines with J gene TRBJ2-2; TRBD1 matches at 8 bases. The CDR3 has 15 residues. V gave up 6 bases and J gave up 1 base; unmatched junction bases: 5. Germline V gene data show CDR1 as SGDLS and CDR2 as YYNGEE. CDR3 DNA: TGTGCCAGCACCTCCGGGACAGGGAACACCGGGGAGCTGTTTTTT. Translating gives CASTSGTGNTGELFF.

The CDR3 DNA is TGTGCCACCAGTGAGTACAGTGCAGCGGTCCGCGCGAACACCGGGGAGCTGTTTTTT. Its protein is CATSEYSAAVRANTGELFF. V gene TRBV24-1 combines with J gene TRBJ2-2, with a tentative D call TRBD2 (5 bases). Germline CDR1 KGHDR, CDR2 SFDVKD. CDR3 length: 19 residues. V was cut by 4 bases and J by 0 bases, with 20 bases left in between.

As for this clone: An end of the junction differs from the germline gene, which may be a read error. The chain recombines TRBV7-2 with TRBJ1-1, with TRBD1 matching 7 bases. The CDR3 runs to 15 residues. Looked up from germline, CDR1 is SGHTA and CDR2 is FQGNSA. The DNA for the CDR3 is TGTGCCAGCAGCCTAGCCCAGACAGGGATTACTGAAGCTTTCTTT. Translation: CASSLAQTGITEAFF.

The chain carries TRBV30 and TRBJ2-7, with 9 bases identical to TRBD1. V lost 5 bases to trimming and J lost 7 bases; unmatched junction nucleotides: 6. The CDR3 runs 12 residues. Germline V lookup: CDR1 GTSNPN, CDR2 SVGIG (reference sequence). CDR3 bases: TGTGCCTGGTCCGGGACAGGGTGGGAGCAGTACTTC. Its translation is CAWSGTGWEQYF.

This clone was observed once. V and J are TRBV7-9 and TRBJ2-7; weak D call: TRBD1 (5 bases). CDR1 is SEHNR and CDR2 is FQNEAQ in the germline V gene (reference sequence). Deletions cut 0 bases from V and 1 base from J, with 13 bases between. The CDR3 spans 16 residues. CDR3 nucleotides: TGTGCCAGCAGCTTAGCTACTGACAGTCCATCCTACGAGCAGTACTTC. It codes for CASSLATDSPSYEQYF.

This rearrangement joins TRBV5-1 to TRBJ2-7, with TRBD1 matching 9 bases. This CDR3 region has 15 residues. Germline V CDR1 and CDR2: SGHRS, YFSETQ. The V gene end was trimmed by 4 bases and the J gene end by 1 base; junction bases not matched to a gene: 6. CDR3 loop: CASSPVGTGSYEQYF. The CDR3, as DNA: TGCGCCAGCAGCCCTGTCGGGACAGGGTCCTACGAGCAGTACTTC.

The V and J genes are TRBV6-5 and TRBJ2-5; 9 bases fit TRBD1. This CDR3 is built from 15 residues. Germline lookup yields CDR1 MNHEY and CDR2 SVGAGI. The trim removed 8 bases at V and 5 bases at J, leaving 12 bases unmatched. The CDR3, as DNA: TGTGCCAGCGGAGACCCGGGACAGGGAGTTGAGACCCAGTACTTC. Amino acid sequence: CASGDPGQGVETQYF.

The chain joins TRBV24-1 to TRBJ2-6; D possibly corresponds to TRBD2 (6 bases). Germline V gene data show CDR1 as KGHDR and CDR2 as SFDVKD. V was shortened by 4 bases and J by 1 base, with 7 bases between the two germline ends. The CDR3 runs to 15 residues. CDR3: CATSDGGSGANVLTF. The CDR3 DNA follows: TGTGCCACCAGTGACGGGGGTTCTGGGGCCAACGTCCTGACTTTC.

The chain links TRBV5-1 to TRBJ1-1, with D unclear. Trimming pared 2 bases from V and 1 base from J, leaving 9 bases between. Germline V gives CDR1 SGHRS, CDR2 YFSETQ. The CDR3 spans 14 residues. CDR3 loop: CASSLGPENTEAFF. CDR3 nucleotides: TGCGCCAGCAGCTTAGGGCCCGAGAACACTGAAGCTTTCTTT.

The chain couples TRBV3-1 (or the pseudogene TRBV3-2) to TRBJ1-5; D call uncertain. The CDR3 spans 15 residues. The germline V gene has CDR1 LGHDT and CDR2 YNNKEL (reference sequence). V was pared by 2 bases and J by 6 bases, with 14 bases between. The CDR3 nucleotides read TGTGCCAGCAGCCAATCAGTGGGGTCGGCTCAGCCCCAGCATTTT. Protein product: CASSQSVGSAQPQHF.

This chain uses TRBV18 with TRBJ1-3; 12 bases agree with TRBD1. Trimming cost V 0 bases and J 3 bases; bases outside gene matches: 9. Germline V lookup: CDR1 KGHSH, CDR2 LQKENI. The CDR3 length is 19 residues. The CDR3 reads CASSPPGQGAALSGNTIYF. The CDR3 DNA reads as TGTGCCAGCTCACCACCGGGACAGGGGGCTGCCTTGAGTGGAAACACCATATATTTT. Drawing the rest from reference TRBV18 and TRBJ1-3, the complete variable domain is NAGVMQNPRHLVRRRGQEARLRCSPMKGHSHVYWYRQLPEEGLKFMVYLQKENIIDESGMPKERFSAEFPKEGPSILRIQQVVRGDSAAYFCASSPPGQGAALSGNTIYFGEGSWLTVV.

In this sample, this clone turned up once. This CDR3 is CASSLGGADTQYF. CDR3 sequence (DNA): TGTGCCAGCAGCTTAGGGGGCGCAGATACGCAGTATTTT. V is TRBV7-2 and J is TRBJ2-3, with TRBD1 as a possible D gene (5 bases). The germline V gene encodes CDR1 SGHTA and CDR2 FQGNSA. V was shortened by 1 base and J by 4 bases, with 6 bases between the two germline ends. The CDR3 has 13 amino acids.

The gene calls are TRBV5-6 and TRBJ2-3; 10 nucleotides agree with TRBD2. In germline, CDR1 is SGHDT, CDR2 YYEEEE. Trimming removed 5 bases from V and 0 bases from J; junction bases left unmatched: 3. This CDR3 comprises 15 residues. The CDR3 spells CASSSTSGSTDTQYF. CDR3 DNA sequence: TGTGCCAGCAGTTCGACTAGCGGGAGCACAGATACGCAGTATTTT. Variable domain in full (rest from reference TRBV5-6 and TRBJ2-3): DAGVTQSPTHLIKTRGQQVTLRCSPKSGHDTVSWYQQALGQGPQFIFQYYEEEERQRGNFPDRFSGHQFPNYSSELNVNALLLGDSALYLCASSSTSGSTDTQYFGPGTRLTVL.

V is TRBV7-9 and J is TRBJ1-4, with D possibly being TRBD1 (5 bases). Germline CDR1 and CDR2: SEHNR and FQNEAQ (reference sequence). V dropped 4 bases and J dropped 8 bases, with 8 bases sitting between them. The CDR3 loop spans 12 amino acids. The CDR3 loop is CASSSEGEKLFF. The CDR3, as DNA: TGTGCCAGCAGCTCCGAGGGGGAAAAACTGTTTTTT.

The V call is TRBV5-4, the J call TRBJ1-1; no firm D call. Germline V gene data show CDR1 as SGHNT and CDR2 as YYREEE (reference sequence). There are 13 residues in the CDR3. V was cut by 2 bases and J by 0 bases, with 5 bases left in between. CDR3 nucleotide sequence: TGTGCCAGCAGCTTTGACCTGAACACTGAAGCTTTCTTT. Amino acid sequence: CASSFDLNTEAFF.

CDR3 protein: CASSLTSSSPLHF. CDR3 DNA: TGTGCCAGCAGTCTGACGTCCAGTTCACCCCTCCACTTT. The chain couples TRBV2 to TRBJ1-6, with D hard to call. V lost 5 bases and J lost 9, with 11 bases in between. The CDR3 covers 13 residues. Germline CDR1 is SNHLY and CDR2 is FYNNEI.